Sequencing of this T cell receptor beta chain was carried out in a study of blood T cell repertoires in COVID-19. The germline gives CDR1 WSHSY, CDR2 SAAADI. Germline trimming cut 10 bases from V and 7 bases from J; bases unmatched to any gene: 8. This CDR3 has 14 amino acids. Some clones are missing from TCRdb's copy, which holds only in-frame ones; the method was immunoSEQ multiplex PCR. Of 90,000 to 100,000 clones listed, 81% were seen once; the top ten hold about 4.4%. This clonotype was obtained from a man between 60 and 75 years old with acute or convalescent COVID-19. The V and J genes are TRBV10-2 and TRBJ2-1; 12 bases align to TRBD2. What was sequenced was peripheral blood. The CDR3 sequence: CATSSGRAWNEQFF. CDR3 in DNA: TGCGCCACCTCTAGCGGGAGGGCCTGGAATGAGCAGTTCTTC.